The TCR beta chain under discussion was sequenced for a study of molecular identifiers for immune sequencing clone quantification. General study points: Over 99% of CMV-specific effector molecules, but under 1% of naive ones, were in clones above 20 copies.

The CDR3 covers 15 residues. CDR1 is LGHNA, CDR2 YNFKEQ, per germline. TCRdb reanalysed the PCR reads using MiXCR and keeps one entry per CDR3 protein. The sample lists some 320,000 distinct CDR3 sequences; roughly a quarter were seen once. Comments on this clonotype: The antigen remains unidentified. At one end, the junction sequence differs from germline, possibly due to a read error.

Sample: naive CD8+ T cells from blood, with Jurkat cell RNA spiked in. Subset denoted: FACS-sorted CD8+CD4-CCR7+CD45RA+ naive T cells. The gene calls are TRBV4-2 and TRBJ2-3; TRBD2 aligns across 8 bases. This sequence was found in a human donor in good health. Some libraries in this study had Jurkat cell RNA spiked in. The CDR3 sequence: CAGSQVAGSTDTQYF. The CDR3 coding sequence is TGTGCCGGCAGCCAAGTAGCGGGGAGCACAGATACGCAGTATTTT.